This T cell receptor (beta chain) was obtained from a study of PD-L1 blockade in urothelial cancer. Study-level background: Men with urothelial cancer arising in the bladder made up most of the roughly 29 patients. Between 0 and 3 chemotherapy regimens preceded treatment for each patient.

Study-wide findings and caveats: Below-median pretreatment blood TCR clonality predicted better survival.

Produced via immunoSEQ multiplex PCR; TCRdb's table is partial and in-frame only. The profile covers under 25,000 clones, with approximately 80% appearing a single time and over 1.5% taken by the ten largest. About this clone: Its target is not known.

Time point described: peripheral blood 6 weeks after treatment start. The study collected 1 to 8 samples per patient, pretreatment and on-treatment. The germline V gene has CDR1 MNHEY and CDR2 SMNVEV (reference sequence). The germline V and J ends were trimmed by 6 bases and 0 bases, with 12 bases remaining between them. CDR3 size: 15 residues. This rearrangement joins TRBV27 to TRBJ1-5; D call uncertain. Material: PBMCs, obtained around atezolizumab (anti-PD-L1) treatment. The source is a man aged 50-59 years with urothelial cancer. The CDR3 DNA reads TGTGCCAGCAGCCGGGGTCTCCATAGCAATCAGCCCCAGCATTTT. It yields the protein CASSRGLHSNQPQHF.